This passage covers 32 T cell receptor beta chains from one sample sequenced in a study of cytomegalovirus exposure and HLA in healthy donors. The assay was immunoSEQ multiplex PCR, and TCRdb's table has in-frame clones only and misses some. In the table there are roughly 200,000 clones, around 80% of which are singletons. Material: PBMCs. Receptors originate from a woman in her thirties in good health and CMV-seronegative.

V and J are TRBV30 and TRBJ1-2, with D possibly TRBD1 on 5 matching bases. The CDR3 runs to 13 residues. CDR1 GTSNPN and CDR2 SVGIG come from the germline V gene (reference sequence). The ends were cut back, 2 bases at V and 8 bases at J, with 15 bases in the middle. CDR3 protein: CAWSSGNGIGYTF. The DNA for the CDR3 is TGTGCCTGGAGTTCAGGGAACGGAATCGGCTACACCTTC.

The rearrangement links TRBV6-1 to TRBJ2-3; D possibly corresponds to TRBD2 (5 bases). This CDR3 has 14 amino acids. V was shortened by 6 bases and J by 0 bases, with 10 bases between the two germline ends. Germline CDR1 MNHNS, CDR2 SASEGT. Here the CDR3 reads CASRLRGSTDTQYF. DNA of the CDR3: TGTGCCAGCAGGCTCCGGGGTAGCACAGATACGCAGTATTTT.

V is TRBV28 and J is TRBJ2-7, with D maybe TRBD1 (6 bases). Germline CDR1 and CDR2: MDHEN and SYDVKM. With 7 bases removed from V and 6 bases from J, the gap between germline ends came to 16 bases. The CDR3 spans 13 residues. The chain's CDR3 is CASTEQGRGEQYF. The CDR3 DNA reads as TGTGCCAGCACCGAACAGGGCCGAGGCGAGCAGTACTTC.

This chain joins TRBV29-1 and TRBJ2-3; maybe TRBD2 (7 bases). Germline values: CDR1 SQVTM, CDR2 ANQGSEA. V lost 5 bases, J lost 2 bases, and 17 bases lay in between. The CDR3 runs 15 residues. CDR3 DNA sequence: TGCAGCGTTTCCTTGAAGGGGGGGTACACAGATACGCAGTATTTT. Translated: CSVSLKGGYTDTQYF.

The V call is TRBV20-1, the J call TRBJ2-3; maybe TRBD2 (6 bases). The CDR3 loop spans 11 amino acids. The V gene's germline CDR1 is DFQATT and CDR2 SNEGSKA (reference sequence). Trimming shortened V by 5 bases and J by 6 bases, and 9 bases separated the two germline ends. The CDR3 sequence is CSAQRGDTQYF. The CDR3 DNA is TGCAGTGCTCAACGGGGGGATACGCAGTATTTT.

This clone was detected a few times. The CDR3 sequence is CASSDPGGGREQYF. CDR3 coding DNA: TGTGCCAGCAGCGATCCTGGGGGGGGCCGCGAGCAGTACTTC. V usage is TRBV7-9 and J usage is TRBJ2-7; D may be TRBD2 (7 bases). The CDR3 consists of 14 residues. Germline CDR1 and CDR2: SEHNR and FQNEAQ (reference sequence). Deletions cut 5 bases from V and 6 bases from J, with 17 bases between.

This chain uses TRBV5-8 with TRBJ2-6; 11 bases fit TRBD1. The V gene's germline CDR1 is SGHTS and CDR2 YDEGEE. There are 16 residues in the CDR3. J gave up 2 bases and V 3 bases, and 1 base lay outside the gene matches. Here the CDR3 DNA reads TGTGCCAGCAGCTCGGGACAGGGGGCTGGGGCCAACGTCCTGACTTTC. Its protein product is CASSSGQGAGANVLTF.

The chain is built from TRBV6-5 and TRBJ1-5; D might be TRBD1 (5 bases). This CDR3 spans 14 amino acids. CDR1 and CDR2 (germline): MNHEY, SVGAGI. The V and J ends lost 4 bases and 5 bases respectively, with 12 bases between them. The CDR3 DNA follows: TGTGCCAGCAGTTTGGCGTTCAGGGATCAGCCCCAGCATTTT. It translates to CASSLAFRDQPQHF.

The chain combines TRBV27 with TRBJ1-6; 7 nucleotides agree with TRBD1. The CDR3 covers 15 residues. Trimming cost V 6 bases and J 4 bases; bases outside gene matches: 6. Germline assignment: CDR1 MNHEY and CDR2 SMNVEV (reference sequence). The DNA of the CDR3 is TGTGCCAGCAGACCTCCAGGGGGATATAATTCACCCCTCCACTTT. The encoded protein is CASRPPGGYNSPLHF.

This chain joins TRBV9 and TRBJ1-6; D gene unclear. The CDR3 covers 14 residues. V dropped 0 bases and J dropped 9 bases, with 10 bases sitting between them. Germline V CDR1 and CDR2: SGDLS, YYNGEE. The CDR3 is CASSVGGVGSPLHF. As DNA, the CDR3 is TGTGCCAGCAGCGTAGGCGGGGTAGGTTCACCCCTCCACTTT.

The J gene is TRBJ2-5, the V gene TRBV6-5; D possibly corresponds to TRBD1 (6 bases). The CDR3 covers 15 residues. CDR1 is MNHEY, CDR2 SVGAGI, per germline. Trimming removed 6 bases from V and 1 base from J, with 15 bases in between. CDR3 sequence reads: CASRGTSTFQETQYF. The CDR3 bases are TGTGCCAGCAGGGGGACATCTACCTTCCAAGAGACCCAGTACTTC.

The chain carries TRBV7-7 and TRBJ2-5; weak D call: TRBD2 (6 bases). The CDR3 runs 15 residues. Trimming took 5 bases from V and 5 from J, leaving 18 bases between them. Germline CDR1 and CDR2: SSHAT and FNYEAQ (reference sequence). The CDR3 DNA follows: TGTGCCAGCAGCCGCCGGGACTTCGAATGGGAGACCCAGTACTTC. This encodes CASSRRDFEWETQYF.

This clone was seen a few times. The chain uses TRBV19 and TRBJ1-4; the D is unclear. The CDR3 is 14 residues long. Germline CDR1 reads LNHDA; CDR2 reads SQIVND (reference sequence). V was pared by 3 bases and J by 8 bases, with 13 bases between. The CDR3 DNA is TGTGCCAGTAGTATCCGGCATCTAGGCGAAAAACTGTTTTTT. Protein product: CASSIRHLGEKLFF. Full variable domain (missing parts from reference TRBV19 and TRBJ1-4): DGGITQSPKYLFRKEGQNVTLSCEQNLNHDAMYWYRQDPGQGLRLIYYSQIVNDFQKGDIAEGYSVSREKKESFPLTVTSAQKNPTAFYLCASSIRHLGEKLFFGSGTQLSVL.

The chain links TRBV27 to TRBJ1-1; D is possibly TRBD1 (5 bases). V lost 6 bases and J 6 bases, leaving 8 bases between the germline ends. The germline gives CDR1 MNHEY, CDR2 SMNVEV (reference sequence). The CDR3 contains 11 residues. The CDR3 loop reads CASRAGPEAFF. CDR3 DNA sequence: TGTGCCAGCAGGGCAGGGCCTGAAGCTTTCTTT.

This rearrangement joins TRBV10-3 to TRBJ1-3; D is ambiguous. The CDR3 loop spans 11 amino acids. CDR1 is ENHRY, CDR2 SYGVKD, per germline. The ends were cut back, 8 bases at V and 4 bases at J, with 6 bases in the middle. This CDR3 reads CAISGGNTIYF. DNA for the CDR3: TGTGCCATCTCCGGGGGAAACACCATATATTTT.

This chain connects TRBV6-1 to TRBJ1-2; tentatively, D is TRBD1 (5 bases). This CDR3 contains 14 residues. V shed 2 bases and J shed 8 bases, with 15 bases lying between them. Germline V gene lookup returns CDR1 MNHNS and CDR2 SASEGT. Here the CDR3 DNA reads TGTGCCAGCAGTGAACAAGGGGAGGGTTGGGGCTACACCTTC. This encodes CASSEQGEGWGYTF.

The rearrangement uses TRBV2 and TRBJ2-7; TRBD2 matches 7 bases. Trimming took 6 bases from V and 1 from J; bases not matched to a gene: 12. Germline V gives CDR1 SNHLY, CDR2 FYNNEI. There are 16 residues in the CDR3. Written as DNA, the CDR3 is TGTGCCAGCAGGGCATGGGGGGGGGAAAGGTCCTACGAGCAGTACTTC. Translation gives CASRAWGGERSYEQYF. The whole variable domain, filled in from reference TRBV2 and TRBJ2-7, reads EPEVTQTPSHQVTQMGQEVILRCVPISNHLYFYWYRQILGQKVEFLVSFYNNEISEKSEIFDDQFSVERPDGSNFTLKIRSTKLEDSAMYFCASRAWGGERSYEQYFGPGTRLTVT.

This sequence joins TRBV18 and TRBJ1-1; 7 positions match TRBD1. The trim removed 1 base at V and 1 base at J, leaving 3 bases unmatched. The CDR3 runs to 15 residues. From germline, CDR1 is KGHSH and CDR2 LQKENI. The chain's CDR3 is CASSPRQGTNTEAFF. In nucleotides, the CDR3 is TGTGCCAGCTCACCACGACAGGGAACGAACACTGAAGCTTTCTTT.

This clone was seen a handful of times. V is TRBV4-1 and J is TRBJ1-6; tentative D call: TRBD1 (6 bases). The CDR3 contains 16 residues. Between the trimmed V and J ends, which lost 4 bases and 3 bases, there was a span of 13 bases. Germline lookup yields CDR1 MGHRA and CDR2 YSYEKL. In nucleotides, the CDR3 is TGCGCCAGCAGCCGGATGACAGGCGACTATAATTCACCCCTCCACTTT. The encoded protein is CASSRMTGDYNSPLHF.

The CDR3 protein is CASSLRGGGIYNEQFF. For the CDR3, the DNA is TGCGCCAGCAGCTTGCGCGGGGGCGGTATTTACAATGAGCAGTTCTTC. This sequence joins TRBV5-1 and TRBJ2-1; D may be TRBD2 (7 bases). Looked up from germline, CDR1 is SGHRS and CDR2 is YFSETQ. The V end lost 1 base, the J end lost 4 bases, and 15 bases lay between the germline ends. This CDR3 is built from 16 residues.

The chain employs TRBV18 and TRBJ1-1, with 8 bases fitting TRBD1. V lost 3 bases, J lost 0 bases, and 12 bases stayed unmatched. CDR3 length: 18 amino acids. In germline, CDR1 is KGHSH, CDR2 LQKENI. The CDR3 loop reads CASSPLTGQGIMNTEAFF. CDR3 bases: TGTGCCAGCTCACCCCTAACCGGACAGGGAATTATGAACACTGAAGCTTTCTTT.

This chain joins TRBV19 and TRBJ1-2; D is unclear. This CDR3 has 16 amino acids. Deletions cut 3 bases from V and 8 bases from J, with 22 bases between. CDR1 LNHDA and CDR2 SQIVND come from the germline V gene (reference sequence). In DNA, the CDR3 is TGTGCCAGTAGTATTAGCCGTTTCCCGAACTGGTACGGCTACACCTTC. Amino acid sequence: CASSISRFPNWYGYTF.

This rearrangement joins TRBV11-3 to TRBJ2-1; TRBD1 might be the D (6 bases). Germline CDR1 SGHNT, CDR2 YENEEA. The CDR3 has 16 residues. V was pared by 5 bases and J by 2 bases, with 16 bases between. CDR3 in amino acids: CASSPHRTVAYNEQFF. The CDR3 DNA sequence: TGTGCCAGCAGCCCCCACCGGACAGTAGCCTACAATGAGCAGTTCTTC.

This chain joins TRBV2 and TRBJ1-4; 12 bases map to TRBD1. V was pared by 6 bases and J by 7 bases, with 6 bases of the junction left unmatched. Per the germline V gene, CDR1 is SNHLY and CDR2 is FYNNEI. There are 15 residues in the CDR3. The CDR3 loop reads CASSLRDRGREKLFF. The CDR3 DNA sequence: TGTGCCAGCAGCCTAAGGGACAGGGGGCGTGAAAAACTGTTTTTT.

The J gene is TRBJ1-4, the V gene TRBV7-6; 7 nucleotides align to TRBD1. The CDR3 covers 14 residues. V lost 1 base to trimming and J lost 5 bases; unmatched junction nucleotides: 1. Germline CDR1 reads SGHVS; CDR2 reads FNYEAQ. DNA for the CDR3: TGTGCCAGCAGCTTAGGACAGGGCAATGAAAAACTGTTTTTT. Residues: CASSLGQGNEKLFF.

The chain is built from TRBV2 and TRBJ1-5; 10 positions agree with TRBD1. The germline CDR1 and CDR2 sequences are SNHLY and FYNNEI. With V trimmed by 6 bases and J by 6 bases, 11 bases remained unmatched. The CDR3 has 16 residues. The CDR3 loop reads CASSHRRQGAAQPQHF. In DNA form, the CDR3 reads TGTGCCAGCAGCCACAGGAGACAGGGGGCAGCTCAGCCCCAGCATTTT.

This chain connects TRBV6-6 to TRBJ1-4, with unresolved D. Germline V lookup: CDR1 MNHNY, CDR2 SVGAGI (reference sequence). Trimming took off 7 bases at V and 6 bases at J, with 9 bases between the two ends. The CDR3 contains 12 residues. CDR3 sequence: CASNGPDEKLFF. In DNA form, the CDR3 reads TGTGCCAGCAATGGCCCAGATGAAAAACTGTTTTTT.

The V gene is TRBV7-9, the J gene TRBJ2-2, with D maybe TRBD1 (5 bases). CDR1 and CDR2 (germline): SEHNR, FQNEAQ (reference sequence). The CDR3 runs 15 residues. Trimming pared 5 bases from V and 2 bases from J, leaving 12 bases between. As DNA, the CDR3 is TGTGCCAGCAGCCGTAAAGACAGAAACACCGGGGAGCTGTTTTTT. Protein product: CASSRKDRNTGELFF. Supplemented by reference TRBV7-9 and TRBJ2-2, the full variable domain reads DTGVSQNPRHKITKRGQNVTFRCDPISEHNRLYWYRQTLGQGPEFLTYFQNEAQLEKSRLLSDRFSAERPKGSFSTLEIQRTEQGDSAMYLCASSRKDRNTGELFFGEGSRLTVL.

The chain links TRBV5-4 to TRBJ1-2; the match to TRBD1 covers 8 bases. This CDR3 is 13 amino acids long. Germline lookup yields CDR1 SGHNT and CDR2 YYREEE (reference sequence). With 4 bases clipped from V and 6 bases from J, the junction kept 5 bases outside the gene matches. The CDR3 sequence is CASSTDRDNGYTF. Written as DNA, the CDR3 is TGTGCCAGCAGCACGGACAGGGACAATGGCTACACCTTC.

This clone occurred once. The V and J genes are TRBV5-6 and TRBJ2-3; D might be TRBD2 (5 bases). The CDR3 extends over 16 amino acids. Between the trimmed V and J ends, which lost 4 bases and 0 bases, there was a span of 15 bases. Germline V CDR1 and CDR2: SGHDT, YYEEEE. The CDR3 DNA reads TGTGCCAGCAGCCCCCCATGGGGAGTGAGCACAGATACGCAGTATTTT. The encoded protein is CASSPPWGVSTDTQYF. Drawing the rest from reference TRBV5-6 and TRBJ2-3, the complete variable domain is DAGVTQSPTHLIKTRGQQVTLRCSPKSGHDTVSWYQQALGQGPQFIFQYYEEEERQRGNFPDRFSGHQFPNYSSELNVNALLLGDSALYLCASSPPWGVSTDTQYFGPGTRLTVL.

The V gene is TRBV5-3, the J gene TRBJ1-2, with TRBD1 identical over 11 bases. TRBV5-3 is assigned to the ORF class and has an uncertain function. CDR3 length: 17 amino acids. V was pared by 4 bases and J by 0 bases, with 8 bases of the junction left unmatched. The CDR3, as DNA: TGTGCCAGAAGCGGACAGGGGGCGAAGTTAGCTAACTATGGCTACACCTTC. Its translation: CARSGQGAKLANYGYTF.

The gene calls are TRBV9 and TRBJ2-1, with D possibly TRBD2 on 6 matching bases. From germline, CDR1 is SGDLS and CDR2 YYNGEE. The germline V and J ends were trimmed by 7 bases and 4 bases, with 12 bases remaining between them. The CDR3 covers 13 residues. The CDR3 DNA follows: TGTGCCAGCGCACGGGAGACGTACAATGAGCAGTTCTTC. Residues: CASARETYNEQFF.